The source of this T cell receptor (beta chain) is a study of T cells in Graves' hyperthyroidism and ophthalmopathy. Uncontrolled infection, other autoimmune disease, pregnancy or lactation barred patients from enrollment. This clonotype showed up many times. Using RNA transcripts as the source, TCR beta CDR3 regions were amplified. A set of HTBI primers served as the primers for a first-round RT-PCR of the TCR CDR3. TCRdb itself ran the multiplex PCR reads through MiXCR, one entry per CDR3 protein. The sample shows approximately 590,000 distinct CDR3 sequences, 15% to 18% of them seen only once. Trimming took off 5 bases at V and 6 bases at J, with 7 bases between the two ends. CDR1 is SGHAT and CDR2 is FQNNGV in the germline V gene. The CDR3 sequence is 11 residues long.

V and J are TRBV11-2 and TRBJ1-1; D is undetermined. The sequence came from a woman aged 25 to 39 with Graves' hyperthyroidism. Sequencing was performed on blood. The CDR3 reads CASSQHAEAFF. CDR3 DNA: TGTGCCAGCAGCCAACACGCTGAAGCTTTCTTT.